These T cell receptor beta chains were read from a single sample in a study of shared clonotypes between healthy human individuals. Produced via immunoSEQ multiplex PCR; TCRdb's table is partial and in-frame only. This sample has some 2,000,000 clones, with approximately 95% found just once. Specimen: naive CD8+ T cells sorted from blood. The source is a man aged 18-30 years in good health. CDR3s include the opening cysteine and the closing phenylalanine or tryptophan. The D gene is left open where the match is weak. A row's size may be missing; if present it is once, few, many or a size class.

d_gene: .; v_gene: TRBV9; len: 14; j_gene: TRBJ2-1; abundance: .; CDR3aa: CASSVGGAYNEQFF; CDR3nt: TGTGCCAGCAGCGTAGGAGGGGCGTACAATGAGCAGTTCTTC
d_gene: .; v_gene: TRBV7-9; len: 12; j_gene: TRBJ1-5; abundance: once; CDR3aa: CASGASNQPQHF; CDR3nt: TGTGCCAGCGGGGCTAGCAATCAGCCCCAGCATTTT
d_gene: .; v_gene: TRBV29-1; len: 11; j_gene: TRBJ1-1; abundance: many; CDR3aa: CSVNRGTEAFF; CDR3nt: TGCAGCGTTAACAGAGGGACTGAAGCTTTCTTT
d_gene: TRBD1; v_gene: TRBV5-6; len: 14; j_gene: TRBJ1-5; abundance: .; CDR3aa: CASSYGTENQPQHF; CDR3nt: TGTGCCAGCAGCTACGGGACAGAAAATCAGCCCCAGCATTTT
d_gene: TRBD2; v_gene: TRBV11-2; len: 16; j_gene: TRBJ2-7; abundance: .; CDR3aa: CASSLVWVAGGGEQYF; CDR3nt: TGTGCCAGCAGCTTAGTTTGGGTAGCGGGAGGTGGCGAGCAGTACTTC
d_gene: .; v_gene: TRBV6-5; len: 14; j_gene: TRBJ2-3; abundance: .; CDR3aa: CASSYRSSTDTQYF; CDR3nt: TGTGCCAGCAGTTACCGGTCGAGCACAGATACGCAGTATTTT
d_gene: .; v_gene: TRBV28; len: 15; j_gene: TRBJ1-4; abundance: .; CDR3aa: CASSLFSGRGEKLFF; CDR3nt: TGTGCCAGCAGTTTATTTTCGGGACGAGGAGAAAAACTGTTTTTT
d_gene: TRBD2; v_gene: TRBV11-2; len: 15; j_gene: TRBJ2-5; abundance: .; CDR3aa: CASSLQSGGPEAQYF; CDR3nt: TGTGCCAGCAGCTTACAGAGCGGGGGCCCTGAGGCCCAGTACTTC
d_gene: .; v_gene: TRBV4-3; len: 14; j_gene: TRBJ2-7; abundance: .; CDR3aa: CASSQGRIGYEQYF; CDR3nt: TGCGCCAGCAGCCAAGGGAGAATCGGCTACGAGCAGTACTTC
d_gene: .; v_gene: TRBV27; len: 15; j_gene: TRBJ1-2; abundance: .; CDR3aa: CASRLTGRDLYGYTF; CDR3nt: TGTGCCAGCAGGTTGACCGGACGGGATCTTTATGGCTACACCTTC
d_gene: .; v_gene: TRBV6-6; len: 12; j_gene: TRBJ2-1; abundance: once; CDR3aa: CASSYSKGEQFF; CDR3nt: TGTGCCAGCAGTTACTCGAAAGGTGAGCAGTTCTTC
d_gene: TRBD2; v_gene: TRBV5-4; len: 15; j_gene: TRBJ2-7; abundance: .; CDR3aa: CASSEGLAGSYEQYF; CDR3nt: TGTGCCAGCAGTGAGGGACTAGCGGGGTCCTACGAGCAGTACTTC
d_gene: TRBD2; v_gene: TRBV27; len: 16; j_gene: TRBJ2-7; abundance: .; CDR3aa: CASSSRLAGDPYEQYF; CDR3nt: TGTGCCAGCAGTTCCCGACTAGCGGGGGATCCCTACGAGCAGTACTTC
d_gene: TRBD1; v_gene: TRBV11-2; len: 17; j_gene: TRBJ2-7; abundance: .; CDR3aa: CASSLGAGGAEGYEQYF; CDR3nt: TGTGCCAGCAGCTTAGGGGCAGGGGGCGCAGAAGGCTACGAGCAGTACTTC
d_gene: TRBD2; v_gene: TRBV11-2; len: 18; j_gene: TRBJ2-7; abundance: .; CDR3aa: CASSFSLAGGPKTYEQYF; CDR3nt: TGTGCCAGCAGCTTCTCACTAGCGGGAGGGCCTAAAACCTACGAGCAGTACTTC
d_gene: TRBD2; v_gene: TRBV19; len: 14; j_gene: TRBJ2-7; abundance: .; CDR3aa: CASSAGAGAYEQYF; CDR3nt: TGTGCCAGTAGTGCTGGGGCGGGGGCCTACGAGCAGTACTTC
d_gene: .; v_gene: TRBV7-9; len: 15; j_gene: TRBJ2-5; abundance: .; CDR3aa: CASSPSGANRETQYF; CDR3nt: TGTGCCAGCAGCCCATCGGGGGCCAACCGGGAGACCCAGTACTTC
d_gene: TRBD2; v_gene: TRBV27; len: 16; j_gene: TRBJ2-4; abundance: .; CDR3aa: CASSPPGGIAKNIQYF; CDR3nt: TGTGCCAGCAGTCCCCCCGGGGGGATAGCCAAAAACATTCAGTACTTC
d_gene: TRBD2; v_gene: TRBV29-1; len: 18; j_gene: TRBJ2-3; abundance: .; CDR3aa: CSVDGLAGELVTTDTQYF; CDR3nt: TGCAGCGTTGATGGGCTAGCGGGAGAACTTGTAACTACAGATACGCAGTATTTT
d_gene: .; v_gene: TRBV11-2; len: 15; j_gene: TRBJ2-7; abundance: .; CDR3aa: CASSLPLGQSYEQYF; CDR3nt: TGTGCCAGCAGCTTACCCTTAGGACAGTCCTACGAGCAGTACTTC
d_gene: TRBD1; v_gene: TRBV5-8; len: 14; j_gene: TRBJ2-7; abundance: .; CDR3aa: CASSWTGGPYEQYF; CDR3nt: TGTGCCAGCAGCTGGACAGGGGGACCCTACGAGCAGTACTTC
d_gene: TRBD2; v_gene: TRBV2; len: 17; j_gene: TRBJ2-5; abundance: .; CDR3aa: CASSGLAGGPYQETQYF; CDR3nt: TGTGCCAGCAGTGGACTAGCGGGAGGACCGTACCAAGAGACCCAGTACTTC
d_gene: .; v_gene: TRBV5-6; len: 14; j_gene: TRBJ1-1; abundance: .; CDR3aa: CASSLGLTNAEAFF; CDR3nt: TGTGCCAGCAGCTTGGGACTGACGAACGCTGAAGCTTTCTTT
d_gene: .; v_gene: TRBV28; len: 15; j_gene: TRBJ2-3; abundance: .; CDR3aa: CASSWAGPSTDTQYF; CDR3nt: TGTGCCAGCAGTTGGGCAGGACCTAGCACAGATACGCAGTATTTT
d_gene: .; v_gene: TRBV7-9; len: 15; j_gene: TRBJ2-7; abundance: .; CDR3aa: CASSLLGNPTYEQYF; CDR3nt: TGTGCCAGCAGCTTATTAGGAAACCCAACCTACGAGCAGTACTTC
d_gene: .; v_gene: TRBV13; len: 15; j_gene: TRBJ2-3; abundance: .; CDR3aa: CASSSIGADTDTQYF; CDR3nt: TGTGCCAGCAGCTCCATCGGGGCGGACACAGATACGCAGTATTTT
d_gene: .; v_gene: TRBV6-1; len: 15; j_gene: TRBJ2-7; abundance: .; CDR3aa: CASSDTGTPPYEQYF; CDR3nt: TGTGCCAGCAGTGATACCGGGACACCCCCCTACGAGCAGTACTTC
d_gene: .; v_gene: TRBV27; len: 15; j_gene: TRBJ2-1; abundance: .; CDR3aa: CASSLGRGSYNEQFF; CDR3nt: TGTGCCAGCAGTTTAGGGCGGGGCTCCTACAATGAGCAGTTCTTC
d_gene: TRBD1; v_gene: TRBV28; len: 15; j_gene: TRBJ1-1; abundance: .; CDR3aa: CASSPRTGVNTEAFF; CDR3nt: TGTGCCAGCAGTCCCCGGACAGGGGTGAACACTGAAGCTTTCTTT
d_gene: .; v_gene: TRBV4-1; len: 14; j_gene: TRBJ1-1; abundance: once; CDR3aa: CASSPAGMNTEAFF; CDR3nt: TGCGCCAGCAGCCCGGCAGGTATGAACACTGAAGCTTTCTTT
d_gene: .; v_gene: TRBV7-2; len: 14; j_gene: TRBJ1-4; abundance: .; CDR3aa: CASSLDSSNEKLFF; CDR3nt: TGTGCCAGCAGCTTAGACAGTAGTAATGAAAAACTGTTTTTT
d_gene: .; v_gene: TRBV6-1; len: 16; j_gene: TRBJ1-5; abundance: .; CDR3aa: CASSEVVLYSNQPQHF; CDR3nt: TGTGCCAGCAGTGAAGTCGTACTATATAGCAATCAGCCCCAGCATTTT
d_gene: TRBD1; v_gene: TRBV6-5; len: 16; j_gene: TRBJ1-1; abundance: .; CDR3aa: CASSYTGTGVITEAFF; CDR3nt: TGTGCCAGCAGTTACACAGGGACAGGGGTTATCACTGAAGCTTTCTTT
d_gene: TRBD1; v_gene: TRBV29-1; len: 12; j_gene: TRBJ1-2; abundance: .; CDR3aa: CSAGQGGYGYTF; CDR3nt: TGCAGCGCCGGACAGGGGGGGTATGGCTACACCTTC
d_gene: TRBD2; v_gene: TRBV10-2; len: 16; j_gene: TRBJ2-3; abundance: .; CDR3aa: CASSFILAGVEDTQYF; CDR3nt: TGCGCCAGCAGCTTTATACTAGCGGGAGTGGAAGATACGCAGTATTTT
d_gene: TRBD1; v_gene: TRBV28; len: 15; j_gene: TRBJ2-2; abundance: .; CDR3aa: CASSGGTGFTGELFF; CDR3nt: TGTGCCAGCAGTGGCGGGACAGGGTTTACCGGGGAGCTGTTTTTT
d_gene: .; v_gene: TRBV11-2; len: 12; j_gene: TRBJ2-3; abundance: .; CDR3aa: CASSLGGDTQYF; CDR3nt: TGTGCCAGCAGCTTAGGAGGGGATACGCAGTATTTT
d_gene: .; v_gene: TRBV19; len: 14; j_gene: TRBJ1-1; abundance: .; CDR3aa: CASRPGGGFAEAFF; CDR3nt: TGTGCCAGTAGACCAGGAGGGGGATTCGCTGAAGCTTTCTTT
d_gene: TRBD1; v_gene: TRBV30; len: 13; j_gene: TRBJ1-1; abundance: .; CDR3aa: CAWSSTGGTEAFF; CDR3nt: TGTGCCTGGAGTTCCACAGGGGGCACTGAAGCTTTCTTT
d_gene: .; v_gene: TRBV7-8; len: 15; j_gene: TRBJ1-1; abundance: .; CDR3aa: CASSLRVEGNTEAFF; CDR3nt: TGTGCCAGCAGCTTAAGGGTGGAAGGGAACACTGAAGCTTTCTTT
d_gene: .; v_gene: TRBV9; len: 15; j_gene: TRBJ2-1; abundance: .; CDR3aa: CASSEDGLTYNEQFF; CDR3nt: TGTGCCAGCAGCGAGGACGGGCTTACCTACAATGAGCAGTTCTTC
d_gene: .; v_gene: TRBV6-6; len: 14; j_gene: TRBJ2-7; abundance: once; CDR3aa: CASSYQQGGNEQYF; CDR3nt: TGTGCCAGCAGTTACCAACAGGGGGGGAACGAGCAGTACTTC
d_gene: .; v_gene: TRBV4-1; len: 16; j_gene: TRBJ1-1; abundance: .; CDR3aa: CASSHSPGTVNTEAFF; CDR3nt: TGCGCCAGCAGCCATTCTCCGGGGACGGTGAACACTGAAGCTTTCTTT
d_gene: TRBD2; v_gene: TRBV7-2; len: 14; j_gene: TRBJ2-3; abundance: .; CDR3aa: CASSSGLVTDTQYF; CDR3nt: TGTGCCAGCAGCTCGGGACTAGTCACAGATACGCAGTATTTT
d_gene: TRBD2; v_gene: TRBV7-9; len: 15; j_gene: TRBJ2-1; abundance: .; CDR3aa: CASSLGPAGDNEQFF; CDR3nt: TGTGCCAGCAGCTTAGGCCCAGCGGGAGACAATGAGCAGTTCTTC
d_gene: .; v_gene: TRBV27; len: 14; j_gene: TRBJ1-2; abundance: once; CDR3aa: CASSFVGGQYGYTF; CDR3nt: TGTGCCAGCAGTTTTGTGGGGGGTCAATATGGCTACACCTTC
d_gene: TRBD1; v_gene: TRBV7-2; len: 15; j_gene: TRBJ2-7; abundance: .; CDR3aa: CASSTGQGRVYEQYF; CDR3nt: TGTGCCAGCAGCACCGGACAGGGGCGGGTCTACGAGCAGTACTTC
d_gene: .; v_gene: TRBV27; len: 16; j_gene: TRBJ1-4; abundance: .; CDR3aa: CASSLLQAEGTEKLFF; CDR3nt: TGTGCCAGCAGTTTATTACAGGCCGAGGGAACTGAAAAACTGTTTTTT
d_gene: TRBD1; v_gene: TRBV30; len: 14; j_gene: TRBJ2-3; abundance: .; CDR3aa: CALTGGSSTDTQYF; CDR3nt: TGTGCCCTTACAGGGGGGTCTAGCACAGATACGCAGTATTTT
d_gene: .; v_gene: TRBV30; len: 11; j_gene: TRBJ2-5; abundance: .; CDR3aa: CAWSDGETQYF; CDR3nt: TGTGCCTGGAGCGACGGTGAGACCCAGTACTTC
d_gene: .; v_gene: TRBV13; len: 15; j_gene: TRBJ2-7; abundance: .; CDR3aa: CASSLGEAKRREQYF; CDR3nt: TGTGCCAGCAGCTTAGGCGAAGCAAAGAGACGCGAGCAGTACTTC
d_gene: TRBD1; v_gene: TRBV7-9; len: 15; j_gene: TRBJ2-7; abundance: .; CDR3aa: CASSFPGQGLYEQYF; CDR3nt: TGTGCCAGCAGCTTTCCGGGACAGGGCTTATACGAGCAGTACTTC
d_gene: .; v_gene: TRBV7-6; len: 14; j_gene: TRBJ1-5; abundance: .; CDR3aa: CASSLGGANQPQHF; CDR3nt: TGTGCCAGCAGCTTGGGGGGTGCGAATCAGCCCCAGCATTTT
d_gene: .; v_gene: TRBV4-2; len: 15; j_gene: TRBJ2-1; abundance: .; CDR3aa: CASSPEAVYNNEQFF; CDR3nt: TGTGCCAGCAGCCCCGAGGCGGTATACAACAATGAGCAGTTCTTC